This T cell receptor (beta chain) was sequenced for a study of CD8+CD57+ T cells in acquired aplastic anemia. At the level of the study: Quantities of DNA derived from sorted CD4+ and CD8+ cells averaged approximately 3 ug. Study-level results: Fewer than 35 sequences, all CD8+ CDR3, were shared between patients and controls.

Genomic DNA constituted the template upon which TCR beta VDJ and CDR3 profiling was performed. Using its own MiXCR run on the reads, TCRdb lists one record per CDR3 protein. The data hold under 200,000 distinct CDR3 sequences, with around 60% observed a single time. The V gene end was trimmed by 5 bases and the J gene end by 7 bases; junction bases not matched to a gene: 13. The CDR3 length is 16 residues. The germline CDR1 and CDR2 sequences are SGHTA and FQGTGA. Notes on this clonotype: Its antigen is still unknown.

This receptor was taken from a human donor in good health. The chain has TRBV7-3 and TRBJ2-1, with TRBD2 identical over 8 bases. The sequencing input was sorted CD4+, CD8+, or CD8+CD57+ T cells (not recorded which) from PBMCs. As DNA, the CDR3 is TGTGCCAGCAGCCCCCCAGCGGGAGATCCAAGTAATGAGCAGTTCTTC. Translation gives CASSPPAGDPSNEQFF. Complete variable domain (other parts from reference TRBV7-3 and TRBJ2-1): GAGVSQTPSNKVTEKGKYVELRCDPISGHTALYWYRQSLGQGPEFLIYFQGTGAADDSGLPNDRFFAVRPEGSVSTLKIQRTERGDSAVYLCASSPPAGDPSNEQFFGPGTRLTVL.